Following are 24 T cell receptor beta chains from one sample sequenced in a study of cytomegalovirus exposure and HLA in healthy donors. The PCR ran on 60 Vbeta and 13 Jbeta primers. Sequencing was performed with immunoSEQ multiplex PCR; in TCRdb, only in-frame clones are kept and a portion is missing. This table holds 200,000 to 250,000 clones, approximately 82% found once. Source material: PBMCs. These receptors all come from a woman between 40 and 55 years old in good health and CMV-seronegative.

The chain's CDR3 is CACRSSSYNEQFF. CDR3 bases: TGTGCCTGTCGGTCCTCCTCCTACAATGAGCAGTTCTTC. The rearrangement links TRBV30 to TRBJ2-1; D ambiguous. In germline, CDR1 is GTSNPN, CDR2 SVGIG (reference sequence). The CDR3 sequence is 13 residues long. The germline V and J ends were trimmed by 6 bases and 0 bases, with 9 bases remaining between them.

The V call is TRBV18, the J call TRBJ1-1, with 7 positions matching TRBD1. The V gene's germline CDR1 is KGHSH and CDR2 LQKENI. The CDR3 totals 16 residues. Unmatched junction bases numbered 6, after V lost 1 base and J lost 1 base. CDR3 region: CASSPQGAGANTEAFF. The CDR3 bases are TGTGCCAGCTCACCACAGGGGGCAGGGGCGAACACTGAAGCTTTCTTT.

CDR3 in amino acids: CASRGLEAFF. The CDR3 DNA reads TGTGCCAGCAGGGGACTTGAAGCTTTCTTT. The chain is built from TRBV25-1 and TRBJ1-1; tentatively, D is TRBD1 (5 bases). Germline CDR1 MGHDK, CDR2 SYGVNS. The CDR3 contains 10 residues. Trimming left V 6 bases short and J 7 bases short, with 6 bases between.

The V call is TRBV6-5, the J call TRBJ1-1, with a possible D match to TRBD1 (6 bases). This CDR3 contains 13 residues. Trimming pared 5 bases from V and 3 bases from J, leaving 10 bases between. Per the germline V gene, CDR1 is MNHEY and CDR2 is SVGAGI. CDR3 DNA sequence: TGTGCCAGCAGTCCCCACAGGGACACTGAAGCTTTCTTT. Translation: CASSPHRDTEAFF.

In this sample, this clone turned up a few times. The chain uses TRBV29-1 and TRBJ1-2, with D hard to call. The germline V gene encodes CDR1 SQVTM and CDR2 ANQGSEA. Trimming took 1 base from V and 1 from J, leaving 4 bases between them. The CDR3 extends over 12 amino acids. The DNA of the CDR3 is TGCAGCGTTGAAGTTAGTAACTATGGCTACACCTTC. This encodes CSVEVSNYGYTF.

The V call is TRBV19, the J call TRBJ1-6, with 9 bases fitting TRBD1. The CDR3 sequence is 15 residues long. Germline CDR1 and CDR2: LNHDA and SQIVND (reference sequence). V trimming: 7 bases; J trimming: 9 bases; junction bases outside the gene matches: 10. The CDR3 coding sequence is TGTGCCAGTAACCAACAGGGGGCAGAATCTTCACCCCTCCACTTT. Its translation is CASNQQGAESSPLHF.

This chain links TRBV5-6 with TRBJ2-2; D possibly corresponds to TRBD2 (7 bases). Trimming shortened V by 5 bases and J by 1 base, and 12 bases separated the two germline ends. The CDR3 has 15 residues. CDR1 and CDR2 (germline): SGHDT, YYEEEE. The DNA for the CDR3 is TGTGCCAGCAGTACCGGGGGGCGGAACACCGGGGAGCTGTTTTTT. This translates into CASSTGGRNTGELFF. Filled out from reference TRBV5-6 and TRBJ2-2, the complete variable domain reads DAGVTQSPTHLIKTRGQQVTLRCSPKSGHDTVSWYQQALGQGPQFIFQYYEEEERQRGNFPDRFSGHQFPNYSSELNVNALLLGDSALYLCASSTGGRNTGELFFGEGSRLTVL.

This clone was observed once. V gene TRBV2 combines with J gene TRBJ2-5; weak D call: TRBD1 (6 bases). The end of the DNA is better explained by TRBJ2-7, so the J call may be wrong. This CDR3 region has 14 residues. CDR1 and CDR2 from the germline V gene are SNHLY and FYNNEI. CDR3 sequence reads: CASRGQGTSYEQYF. CDR3 sequence (DNA): TGTGCCAGCAGGGGTCAGGGGACCTCCTACGAGCAGTACTTC.

For the CDR3, the DNA is TGCGCCAGCAGCTTGGTGAGTCGGGACAGCAACACCGGGGAGCTGTTTTTT. Translated: CASSLVSRDSNTGELFF. The chain is built from TRBV5-1 and TRBJ2-2; 7 nucleotides align to TRBD1. Per the germline V gene, CDR1 is SGHRS and CDR2 is YFSETQ. The CDR3 consists of 17 residues. Trimming took 0 bases from V and 2 from J; bases not matched to a gene: 7. Using reference TRBV5-1 and TRBJ2-2 for the parts outside the CDR3, the full variable domain is KAGVTQTPRYLIKTRGQQVTLSCSPISGHRSVSWYQQTPGQGLQFLFEYFSETQRNKGNFPGRFSGRQFSNSRSEMNVSTLELGDSALYLCASSLVSRDSNTGELFFGEGSRLTVL.

This clone was found once. V and J are TRBV28 and TRBJ2-7; TRBD1 might be the D (5 bases). The CDR3 covers 14 residues. V dropped 8 bases and J dropped 3 bases, with 17 bases sitting between them. Germline V gives CDR1 MDHEN, CDR2 SYDVKM. CDR3 region: CASVSGAGYYEQYF. DNA for the CDR3: TGTGCCAGCGTAAGTGGGGCAGGGTACTACGAGCAGTACTTC.

The chain has TRBV28 and TRBJ2-1, with a tentative D call TRBD1 (5 bases). The V end lost 10 bases, the J end lost 0 bases, and 16 bases lay between the germline ends. Germline V gene sequence: CDR1 MDHEN, CDR2 SYDVKM. This CDR3 is built from 15 residues. The DNA for the CDR3 is TGTGCCACCGCCATCCAGGGTCGCTCCTACAATGAGCAGTTCTTC. Protein product: CATAIQGRSYNEQFF. Based on the CDR3 plus reference TRBV28 and TRBJ2-1, the full variable domain is DVKVTQSSRYLVKRTGEKVFLECVQDMDHENMFWYRQDPGLGLRLIYFSYDVKMKEKGDIPEGYSVSREKKERFSLILESASTNQTSMYLCATAIQGRSYNEQFFGPGTRLTVL.

To note about this clone: Germline is not matched at one junction end, which may reflect a read error. V and J are TRBV15 and TRBJ2-5, with a weak D call TRBD2 (5 bases). The germline V gene has CDR1 LNHNV and CDR2 YYDKDF (reference sequence). The CDR3 totals 14 residues. This chain's CDR3 is CATSARGFQEAQYF. Here the CDR3 DNA reads TGTGCCACCAGCGCTAGAGGGTTCCAAGAGGCCCAGTACTTC.

The chain couples TRBV9 to TRBJ2-7; D remains unclear. The length of the CDR3 is 13 residues. Between the trimmed V and J ends, which lost 4 bases and 0 bases, there was a span of 8 bases. CDR1 SGDLS and CDR2 YYNGEE come from the germline V gene. CDR3 residues: CASSPGLSYEQYF. CDR3 coding DNA: TGTGCCAGCAGCCCAGGTCTCTCCTACGAGCAGTACTTC.

The chain combines TRBV30 with TRBJ1-5; D unresolved. Trimming shortened V by 2 bases and J by 4 bases, and 9 bases separated the two germline ends. This CDR3 comprises 13 residues. The germline gives CDR1 GTSNPN, CDR2 SVGIG (reference sequence). The DNA for the CDR3 is TGTGCCTGGAGTCCTACCCTGAATCAGCCCCAGCATTTT. Amino acids: CAWSPTLNQPQHF. Together with reference TRBV30 and TRBJ1-5, the CDR3 gives the full variable domain: SQTIHQWPATLVQPVGSPLSLECTVEGTSNPNLYWYRQAAGRGLQLLFYSVGIGQISSEVPQNLSASRPQDRQFILSSKKLLLSDSGFYLCAWSPTLNQPQHFGDGTRLSIL.

The V gene is TRBV6-5, the J gene TRBJ2-1; maybe TRBD2 (6 bases). The CDR3 totals 14 residues. V dropped 1 base and J dropped 7 bases, with 11 bases sitting between them. Looked up from germline, CDR1 is MNHEY and CDR2 is SVGAGI. CDR3 sequence reads: CASSYLEGRNEQFF. CDR3 in DNA: TGTGCCAGCAGTTACTTAGAAGGGAGGAATGAGCAGTTCTTC.

In its sample, this clone was seen a few times. Other DNA sequences in the sample encode the same CDR3. This sequence joins TRBV5-1 and TRBJ1-1; perhaps TRBD1 as D (6 bases). The V gene lost 0 bases and the J gene lost 0 bases, with 6 bases spanning the gap. Germline CDR1 and CDR2: SGHRS and YFSETQ. The CDR3 is 14 amino acids. CDR3 nucleotides: TGCGCCAGCAGCTTGGACAGGGTGAACACTGAAGCTTTCTTT. Residues: CASSLDRVNTEAFF.

About this clone itself: The sample holds other DNA sequences that translate to the same CDR3. The CDR3 loop is CASREGSGNTIYF. DNA for the CDR3: TGTGCCAGCAGGGAGGGTTCTGGAAACACCATATATTTT. V is TRBV7-9 and J is TRBJ1-3; D not certain. This CDR3 has 13 amino acids. Per germline, CDR1 SEHNR and CDR2 FQNEAQ (reference sequence). The V end was cut by 6 bases, the J end by 1 base, with 7 bases between.

The chain joins TRBV27 to TRBJ2-3; 8 nucleotides line up with TRBD1. There are 13 residues in the CDR3. Germline assignment: CDR1 MNHEY and CDR2 SMNVEV (reference sequence). Trimming cost V 7 bases and J 9 bases; bases outside gene matches: 9. CDR3 amino acids: CASTLTGVWTQYF. The CDR3 DNA is TGTGCCAGCACCTTGACAGGGGTATGGACGCAGTATTTT.

V usage is TRBV29-1 and J usage is TRBJ2-2; 8 nucleotides line up with TRBD1. Trimming at V came to 7 bases and at J to 9 bases, leaving 10 bases not matched to a gene. The CDR3 contains 13 residues. Germline CDR1 SQVTM, CDR2 ANQGSEA. In DNA, the CDR3 is TGCAGCGCCCGGACAGGGAAAAACCGGGAGCTGTTTTTT. Amino acids: CSARTGKNRELFF.

The genes are TRBV27 and TRBJ1-4; 7 bases fit TRBD1. V was pared by 4 bases and J by 5 bases, with 7 bases of the junction left unmatched. CDR3 length: 15 residues. The germline V gene has CDR1 MNHEY and CDR2 SMNVEV (reference sequence). The CDR3 DNA follows: TGTGCCAGCAGTTACAACAGGGGTATAAATGAAAAACTGTTTTTT. It translates to CASSYNRGINEKLFF.

The chain has TRBV6-1 and TRBJ1-5; the match to TRBD1 covers 12 bases. Germline V lookup: CDR1 MNHNS, CDR2 SASEGT. Trimming took 4 bases from V and 4 from J; bases not matched to a gene: 14. The CDR3 is 19 residues long. Here the CDR3 DNA reads TGTGCCAGCAGTGGCCCGGGACAGGGGGCCCCAGCCGCTAATCAGCCCCAGCATTTT. Residues: CASSGPGQGAPAANQPQHF.

J is TRBJ1-5 and V is TRBV4-1; the match to TRBD1 covers 8 bases. This CDR3 is 14 amino acids long. Germline V gene lookup returns CDR1 MGHRA and CDR2 YSYEKL. V lost 4 bases to trimming and J lost 6 bases; unmatched junction nucleotides: 5. This CDR3 is CASSPTGEFQPQHF. CDR3 coding DNA: TGCGCCAGCAGCCCGACAGGGGAATTTCAGCCCCAGCATTTT.

The chain recombines TRBV19 with TRBJ2-2; perhaps TRBD1 as D (5 bases). Trimming shortened V by 7 bases and J by 3 bases, and 12 bases separated the two germline ends. Germline V lookup: CDR1 LNHDA, CDR2 SQIVND (reference sequence). The CDR3 totals 14 residues. CDR3 sequence: CASNQIGDTGELFF. For the CDR3, the DNA is TGTGCCAGTAACCAGATAGGGGACACCGGGGAGCTGTTTTTT.

The genes are TRBV2 and TRBJ2-7; TRBD1 agrees at 8 bases. Germline V gene sequence: CDR1 SNHLY, CDR2 FYNNEI. The CDR3 contains 13 residues. Trimming took 4 bases from V and 9 from J; bases not matched to a gene: 8. CDR3 nucleotide sequence: TGTGCCAGCAGTGCTGACAGGGGCTCCGGGCAGTACTTC. This codes for CASSADRGSGQYF.